This section outlines one T cell receptor (beta chain) sequence together with its context. Antigen unknown. Germline assignment: CDR1 SGHVS and CDR2 FNYEAQ. This CDR3 is built from 17 residues. Trimming cost V 5 bases and J 2 bases; bases outside gene matches: 9. The record originates from a study of shared clonotypes between healthy human individuals. Study-level information: Three CD4 naive, three CD4 memory, two CD8 naive and one CD8 memory plate were used per donor. Study-level findings and limits: Only blood was sampled, and tissue TCR repertoires likely differ from blood ones.

The method was immunoSEQ multiplex PCR; TCRdb's version includes in-frame clones alone and lacks a portion of them. This sample carries more than 2 million clones, 90% to 97% of them seen once, and the ten largest clones take approximately 0.13%. The V gene is TRBV7-6, the J gene TRBJ2-1; the match to TRBD2 covers 10 bases. The sequencing input was naive CD4+ T cells sorted from blood. The subset is: CD45RA+ positively selected. The sequence derives from a young man in good health. The CDR3 region has the DNA TGTGCCAGCAGCAGTGGGACTAGCGCCTTCGCCTACAATGAGCAGTTCTTC. Protein product: CASSSGTSAFAYNEQFF.